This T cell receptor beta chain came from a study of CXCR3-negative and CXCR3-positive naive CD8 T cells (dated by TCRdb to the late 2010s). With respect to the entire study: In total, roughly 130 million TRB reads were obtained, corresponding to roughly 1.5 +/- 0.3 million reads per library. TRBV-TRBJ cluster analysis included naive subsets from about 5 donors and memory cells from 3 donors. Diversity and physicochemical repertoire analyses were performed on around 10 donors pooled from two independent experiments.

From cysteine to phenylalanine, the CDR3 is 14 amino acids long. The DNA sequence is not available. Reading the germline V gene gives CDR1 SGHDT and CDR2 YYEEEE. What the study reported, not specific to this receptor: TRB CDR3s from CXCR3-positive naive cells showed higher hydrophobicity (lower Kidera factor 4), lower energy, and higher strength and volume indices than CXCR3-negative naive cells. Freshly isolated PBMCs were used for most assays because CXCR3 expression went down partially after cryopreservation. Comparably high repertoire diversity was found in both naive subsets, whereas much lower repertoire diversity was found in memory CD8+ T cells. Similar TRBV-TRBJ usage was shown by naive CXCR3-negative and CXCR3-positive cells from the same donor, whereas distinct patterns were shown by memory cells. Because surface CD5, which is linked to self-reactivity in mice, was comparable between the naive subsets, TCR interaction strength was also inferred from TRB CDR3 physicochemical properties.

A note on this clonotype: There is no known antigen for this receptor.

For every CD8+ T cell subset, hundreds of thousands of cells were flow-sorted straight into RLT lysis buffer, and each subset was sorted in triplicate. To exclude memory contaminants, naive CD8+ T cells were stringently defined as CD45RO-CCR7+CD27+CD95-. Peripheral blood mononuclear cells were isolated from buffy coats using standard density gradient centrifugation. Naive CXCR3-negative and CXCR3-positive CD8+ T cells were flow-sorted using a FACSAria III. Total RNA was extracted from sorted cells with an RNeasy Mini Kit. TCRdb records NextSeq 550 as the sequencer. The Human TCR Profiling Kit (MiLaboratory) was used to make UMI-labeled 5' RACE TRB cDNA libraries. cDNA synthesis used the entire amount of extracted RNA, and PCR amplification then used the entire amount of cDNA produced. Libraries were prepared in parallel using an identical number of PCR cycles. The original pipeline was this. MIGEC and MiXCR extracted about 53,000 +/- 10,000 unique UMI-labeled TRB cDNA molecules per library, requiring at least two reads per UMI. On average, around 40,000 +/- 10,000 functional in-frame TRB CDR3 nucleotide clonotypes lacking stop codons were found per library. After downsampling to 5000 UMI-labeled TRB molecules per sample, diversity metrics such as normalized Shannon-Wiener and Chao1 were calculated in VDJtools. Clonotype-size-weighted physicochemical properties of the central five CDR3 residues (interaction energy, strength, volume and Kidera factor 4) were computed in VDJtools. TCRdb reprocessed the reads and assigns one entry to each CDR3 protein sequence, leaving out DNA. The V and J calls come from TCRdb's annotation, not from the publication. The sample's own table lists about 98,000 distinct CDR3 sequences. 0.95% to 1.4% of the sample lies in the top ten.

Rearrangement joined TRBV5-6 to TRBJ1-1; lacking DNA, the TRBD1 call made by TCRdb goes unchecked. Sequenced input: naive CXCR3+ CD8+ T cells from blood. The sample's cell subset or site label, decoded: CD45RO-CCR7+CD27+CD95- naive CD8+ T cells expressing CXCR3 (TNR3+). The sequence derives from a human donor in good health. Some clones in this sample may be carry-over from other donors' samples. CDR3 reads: CASRSGTANTEAFF.